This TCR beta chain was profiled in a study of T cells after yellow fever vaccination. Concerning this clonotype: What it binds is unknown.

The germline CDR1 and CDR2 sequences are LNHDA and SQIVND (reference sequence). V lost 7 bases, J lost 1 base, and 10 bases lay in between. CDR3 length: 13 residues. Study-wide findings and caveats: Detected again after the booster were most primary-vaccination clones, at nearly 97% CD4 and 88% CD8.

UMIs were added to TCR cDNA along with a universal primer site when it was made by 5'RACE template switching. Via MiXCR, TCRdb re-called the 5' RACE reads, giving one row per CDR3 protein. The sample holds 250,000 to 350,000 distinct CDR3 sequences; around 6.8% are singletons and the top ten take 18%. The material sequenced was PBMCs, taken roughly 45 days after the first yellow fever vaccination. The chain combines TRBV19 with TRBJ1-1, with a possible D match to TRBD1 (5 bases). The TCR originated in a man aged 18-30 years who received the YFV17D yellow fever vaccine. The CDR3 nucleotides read TGTGCCAGTACCTCCGGGGGGAACACTGAAGCTTTCTTT. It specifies CASTSGGNTEAFF.